This passage covers 16 T cell receptor beta chains from one sample sequenced in a study of breast tumors, draining lymph nodes, adjacent tissues. The lymph nodes were axillary draining lymph nodes from breast cancer patients. TCRdb recomputed calls from the multiplex PCR reads with MiXCR, one row per CDR3 protein. The top ten clones hold 2.3% of a sample with 130,000 or so distinct CDR3 sequences, 32% of them seen once. Sequencing was carried out using axillary lymph node tissue. These receptor sequences come from a female donor with breast cancer. Some clones in this sample may be carry-over from other donors' samples.

This clonotype came up many times. V and J are TRBV20-1 and TRBJ1-3, with a weak D call TRBD1 (6 bases). CDR3 length: 14 amino acids. Germline V gives CDR1 DFQATT, CDR2 SNEGSKA (reference sequence). Trimming took 5 bases from V and 0 from J, leaving 11 bases between them. The chain's CDR3 is CSASRQDSGNTIYF. Here the CDR3 DNA reads TGCAGTGCTTCAAGACAGGACTCTGGAAACACCATATATTTT.

With regard to this clonotype: One base away lies a much larger clone, so this may be a sequencing read error. The chain recombines TRBV6-9 with TRBJ1-4; the match to TRBD1 covers 7 bases. CDR3 length: 15 residues. V shed 7 bases, J shed 8 bases, and the junction held 13 bases outside the gene matches. CDR1 is MNHGY, CDR2 SVAAGI, per germline. The CDR3 sequence: CASIYSTGAGEKLFF. CDR3 bases: TGTGCCAGCATTTACTCTACAGGGGCCGGGGAAAAACTGTTTTTT.

This clonotype was seen ten or more times. The chain combines TRBV18 with TRBJ2-3, with D unclear. V shed 2 bases and J shed 2 bases, with 5 bases lying between them. This CDR3 contains 13 residues. The germline V gene has CDR1 KGHSH and CDR2 LQKENI. CDR3 sequence: CASSPRNTDTQYF. The CDR3 coding sequence is TGTGCCAGCTCACCAAGAAACACAGATACGCAGTATTTT.

This clonotype has at least ten counts. This sequence joins TRBV2 and TRBJ2-1, with 8 bases fitting TRBD1. This CDR3 is built from 15 residues. V was pared by 3 bases and J by 3 bases, with 4 bases of the junction left unmatched. From germline, CDR1 is SNHLY and CDR2 FYNNEI. The CDR3 loop reads CASSDNRGNYNEQFF. In DNA, the CDR3 is TGTGCCAGCAGTGACAACAGGGGGAACTACAATGAGCAGTTCTTC.

This clonotype occurred many times. This chain uses TRBV18 with TRBJ2-7; D remains ambiguous. Trimming shortened V by 2 bases and J by 0 bases, and 5 bases separated the two germline ends. Germline V CDR1 and CDR2: KGHSH, LQKENI. CDR3 length: 13 amino acids. The CDR3 DNA sequence: TGTGCCAGCTCACCAGGCAACTCCTACGAGCAGTACGTC. Its translation: CASSPGNSYEQYV.

This clonotype occurred many times. The chain's CDR3 is CASSRSEGENTIYF. The CDR3 nucleotides read TGTGCCAGCAGCCGGAGTGAAGGAGAAAACACCATATATTTT. The rearrangement links TRBV3-1 to TRBJ1-3; D ambiguous. V was cut by 4 bases and J by 6 bases, with 13 bases left in between. Germline assignment: CDR1 LGHDT and CDR2 YNNKEL (reference sequence). The CDR3 spans 14 residues.

This clonotype was counted at least ten times. V gene TRBV20-1 combines with J gene TRBJ2-3; TRBD2 aligns across 10 bases. Trimming at V came to 6 bases and at J to 3 bases, leaving 6 bases not matched to a gene. The CDR3 spans 14 residues. The germline CDR1 and CDR2 sequences are DFQATT and SNEGSKA (reference sequence). CDR3 amino acids: CSASLAGVTDTQYF. The DNA of the CDR3 is TGCAGTGCCAGCCTAGCGGGGGTTACAGATACGCAGTATTTT.

Many counts were recorded for this clonotype. In DNA, the CDR3 is TGTGCCAGCAGCCGAGGTATGGGGGCCTCCTACAATGAGCAGTTCTTC. The encoded protein is CASSRGMGASYNEQFF. The chain links TRBV3-1 to TRBJ2-1; the D gene is possibly TRBD1 (6 bases). This CDR3 contains 16 residues. The V end was cut by 4 bases, the J end by 0 bases, with 13 bases between. The V gene's germline CDR1 is LGHDT and CDR2 YNNKEL (reference sequence).

This clonotype occurred many times. V usage is TRBV11-2 and J usage is TRBJ2-2; 11 bases fit TRBD1. Germline V gene sequence: CDR1 SGHAT, CDR2 FQNNGV. The ends lost 7 bases at V and 1 base at J; junction bases unmatched: 8. The CDR3 is 17 amino acids. CDR3 DNA sequence: TGTGCCAGCACTCTTAGGACAGGGGGCTGGAACACCGGGGAGCTGTTTTTT. Translated, it gives CASTLRTGGWNTGELFF.

This clonotype was seen repeatedly, ten times or more. The rearrangement links TRBV20-1 to TRBJ2-7; D remains unclear. The V gene's germline CDR1 is DFQATT and CDR2 SNEGSKA (reference sequence). V was pared by 6 bases and J by 0 bases, with 12 bases between. The CDR3 consists of 13 residues. The CDR3 region is CSATRSGSYEQYV. CDR3 bases: TGCAGTGCGACCCGGAGTGGCTCCTACGAGCAGTACGTC.

This clonotype occurred many times. The chain recombines TRBV20-1 with TRBJ2-2; 7 bases map to TRBD2. The V gene's germline CDR1 is DFQATT and CDR2 SNEGSKA (reference sequence). V shed 3 bases, J shed 4 bases, and the junction held 14 bases outside the gene matches. The CDR3 spans 17 residues. CDR3 DNA: TGCAGTGCTAGCGGTAGCTCGGGACGCGGGGGCACCGGGGAGCTGTTTTTT. Its translation is CSASGSSGRGGTGELFF.

This clonotype was picked up many times. The genes are TRBV5-1 and TRBJ1-2; maybe TRBD1 (5 bases). V was trimmed by 0 bases and J by 4 bases, leaving 13 bases between them. The CDR3 covers 15 residues. Looked up from germline, CDR1 is SGHRS and CDR2 is YFSETQ. The CDR3 DNA is TGCGCCAGCAGCTTGGGGGGTCCCCAGGGCTATGGCTACACCTTC. Translated: CASSLGGPQGYGYTF.

To note about this clonotype: A much larger clonotype is one base distant, so this may be a read error. The chain is built from TRBV18 and TRBJ1-4; D is ambiguous. Germline-derived CDR1 and CDR2 are KGHSH and LQKENI. The CDR3 consists of 15 residues. In nucleotides, the CDR3 is TGTACCAGCTCCTATGATGCGGGGAGTTATGAAAAACTGTTTTTT. Its protein is CTSSYDAGSYEKLFF. Full variable domain (remainder filled in from reference TRBV18 and TRBJ1-4): NAGVMQNPRHLVRRRGQEARLRCSPMKGHSHVYWYRQLPEEGLKFMVYLQKENIIDESGMPKERFSAEFPKEGPSILRIQQVVRGDSAAYFCTSSYDAGSYEKLFFGSGTQLSVL.

There are many counts of this clonotype. The rearrangement uses TRBV20-1 and TRBJ1-2; no firm D call. Trimming took 3 bases from V and 7 from J, leaving 18 bases between them. Germline-derived CDR1 and CDR2 are DFQATT and SNEGSKA (reference sequence). The length of the CDR3 is 14 residues. The CDR3 spells CSASLDGKLGGYTF. In DNA form, the CDR3 reads TGCAGTGCTAGTCTCGATGGGAAGTTGGGTGGCTACACCTTC.

This clonotype appeared many times. This chain connects TRBV7-9 to TRBJ2-3, with D perhaps assigned TRBD1 or TRBD2 (5 bases each). The CDR3 is 14 amino acids. Deletions cut 7 bases from V and 1 base from J, with 12 bases between. Germline V CDR1 and CDR2: SEHNR, FQNEAQ (reference sequence). CDR3 DNA: TGTGCCAGCATCCATGGGACGCGCACAGATACGCAGTATTTT. It codes for CASIHGTRTDTQYF.

This clonotype was seen many times. The V gene is TRBV20-1, the J gene TRBJ2-5, with D possibly matching TRBD2 (5 bases). V lost 0 bases to trimming and J lost 5 bases, with 13 bases between them. The CDR3 covers 14 residues. Germline V lookup: CDR1 DFQATT, CDR2 SNEGSKA (reference sequence). The DNA for the CDR3 is TGCAGTGCTAGAGATAGTACCCGAGGGGAGACCCAGTACTTC. Translation gives CSARDSTRGETQYF.